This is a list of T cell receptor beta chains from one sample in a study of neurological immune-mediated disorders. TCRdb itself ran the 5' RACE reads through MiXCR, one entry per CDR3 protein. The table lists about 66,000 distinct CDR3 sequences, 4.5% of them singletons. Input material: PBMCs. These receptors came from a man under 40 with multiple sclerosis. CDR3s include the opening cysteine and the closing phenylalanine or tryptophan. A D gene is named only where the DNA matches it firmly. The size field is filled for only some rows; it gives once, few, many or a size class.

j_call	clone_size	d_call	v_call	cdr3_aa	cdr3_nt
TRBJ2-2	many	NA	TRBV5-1	CASAPPRGGTGELFF	TGCGCCAGCGCTCCTCCTAGGGGAGGCACCGGGGAGCTGTTTTTT
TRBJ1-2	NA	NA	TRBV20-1	CSARRGRGYTF	TGCAGTGCTAGGAGGGGGAGGGGCTACACCTTC
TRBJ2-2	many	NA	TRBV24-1	CATTGFTGELFF	TGTGCCACCACAGGGTTCACCGGGGAGCTGTTTTTT
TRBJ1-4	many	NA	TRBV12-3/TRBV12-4	CASSPGDVRSEKLFF	TGTGCCAGCAGTCCCGGGGACGTCCGGAGCGAAAAACTGTTTTTT
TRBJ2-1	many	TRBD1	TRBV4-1	CASSSRTGTLGQFF	TGCGCCAGCAGCTCCCGGACAGGGACGCTTGGGCAGTTCTTC
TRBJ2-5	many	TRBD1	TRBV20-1	CSARPPGQEETQYF	TGCAGTGCTAGGCCCCCGGGACAGGAAGAGACCCAGTACTTC
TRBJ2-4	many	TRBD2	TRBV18	CASSPLAGGKNIQYF	TGTGCCAGCTCACCTCTAGCGGGGGGCAAAAACATTCAGTACTTC
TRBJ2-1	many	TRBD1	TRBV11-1	CASSIGQGTNEQFF	TGTGCCAGCAGCATTGGACAGGGGACGAATGAGCAGTTCTTC
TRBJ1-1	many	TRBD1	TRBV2	CASSSRTGAEAEAFF	TGTGCCAGCAGTTCGAGAACAGGGGCTGAAGCTGAAGCTTTCTTT
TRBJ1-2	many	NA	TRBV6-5	CASTQGNYGYTF	TGTGCCAGCACCCAGGGGAACTATGGCTACACCTTC
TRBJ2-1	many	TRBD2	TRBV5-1	CASSLIQRGVNEQFF	TGCGCCAGCAGCTTGATCCAGCGGGGGGTCAATGAGCAGTTCTTC
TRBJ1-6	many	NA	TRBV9	CASSVEAYSYNSPLHF	TGTGCCAGCAGCGTAGAAGCCTACTCCTATAATTCACCCCTCCACTTT
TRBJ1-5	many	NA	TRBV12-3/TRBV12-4	CASSLVSNQPQHF	TGTGCCAGCAGCCTCGTTAGCAATCAGCCCCAGCATTTT
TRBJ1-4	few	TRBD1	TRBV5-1	CASSRGQGNEKLFF	TGCGCCAGCAGCCGGGGACAGGGGAACGAAAAACTGTTTTTT
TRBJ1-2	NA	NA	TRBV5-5	CASSPITTGKSNGYTF	TGTGCCAGCAGCCCCATTACCACAGGGAAGTCGAATGGCTACACCTTC
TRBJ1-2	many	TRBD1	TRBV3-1	CASSPRTGVNGYTF	TGTGCCAGCAGCCCAAGAACAGGGGTAAATGGCTACACCTTC
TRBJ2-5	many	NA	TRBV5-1	CASSLASGAGQETQYF	TGCGCCAGCAGCTTGGCTTCGGGGGCGGGTCAAGAGACCCAGTACTTC
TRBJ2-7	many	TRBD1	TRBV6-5	CASSYNPRQGFSYEQYF	TGTGCCAGCAGTTACAACCCTAGACAGGGATTCTCCTACGAGCAGTACTTC
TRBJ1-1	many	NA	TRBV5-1	CASSPAGAVPEAFF	TGCGCCAGCAGCCCCGCCGGGGCGGTCCCTGAAGCTTTCTTT
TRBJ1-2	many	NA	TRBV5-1	CASSLDIRAGYTF	TGCGCCAGCAGCTTGGATATTAGGGCTGGCTACACCTTC
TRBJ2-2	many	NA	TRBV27	CASSSFGTQTGELFF	TGTGCCAGCAGTTCCTTCGGGACGCAGACCGGGGAGCTGTTTTTT
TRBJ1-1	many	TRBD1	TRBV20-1	CSASQGAQGTEAFF	TGCAGTGCTAGTCAGGGGGCGCAGGGAACTGAAGCTTTCTTT
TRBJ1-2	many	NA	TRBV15	CATSRDGVGGYTF	TGTGCCACCAGCAGAGACGGGGTGGGCGGCTACACCTTC
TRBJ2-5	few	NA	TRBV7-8	CASRLRGTETQYF	TGTGCCAGCAGGCTACGGGGGACAGAGACCCAGTACTTC
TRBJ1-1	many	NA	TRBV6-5	CASSYSLTGHTEAFF	TGTGCCAGCAGTTACTCGCTAACAGGGCACACTGAAGCTTTCTTT
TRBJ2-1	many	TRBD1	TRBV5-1	CASSFQDRGRDEQFF	TGCGCCAGCAGCTTCCAGGACAGGGGGCGCGATGAGCAGTTCTTC
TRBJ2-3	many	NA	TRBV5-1	CASSSSFDGGDTQYF	TGCGCCAGCAGCTCTTCCTTCGATGGGGGAGATACGCAGTATTTT
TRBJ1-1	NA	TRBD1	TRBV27	CASRPGTGGTEAFF	TGTGCCAGCAGACCTGGGACAGGCGGCACTGAAGCTTTCTTT
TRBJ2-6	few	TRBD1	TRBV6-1	CASGDRTHGANVLTF	TGTGCCAGCGGGGACAGAACACATGGGGCCAACGTCCTGACTTTC
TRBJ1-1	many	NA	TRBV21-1	CARGDPQGLENTEAFF	TGTGCCAGGGGGGACCCTCAGGGACTGGAGAACACTGAAGCTTTCTTT
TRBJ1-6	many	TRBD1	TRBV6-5	CASRWDRRGANSPLHF	TGTGCCAGCAGGTGGGACAGGCGAGGGGCCAATTCACCCCTCCACTTT
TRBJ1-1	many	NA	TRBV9	CASSVAHPNTEAFF	TGTGCCAGCAGCGTAGCGCATCCGAACACTGAAGCTTTCTTT